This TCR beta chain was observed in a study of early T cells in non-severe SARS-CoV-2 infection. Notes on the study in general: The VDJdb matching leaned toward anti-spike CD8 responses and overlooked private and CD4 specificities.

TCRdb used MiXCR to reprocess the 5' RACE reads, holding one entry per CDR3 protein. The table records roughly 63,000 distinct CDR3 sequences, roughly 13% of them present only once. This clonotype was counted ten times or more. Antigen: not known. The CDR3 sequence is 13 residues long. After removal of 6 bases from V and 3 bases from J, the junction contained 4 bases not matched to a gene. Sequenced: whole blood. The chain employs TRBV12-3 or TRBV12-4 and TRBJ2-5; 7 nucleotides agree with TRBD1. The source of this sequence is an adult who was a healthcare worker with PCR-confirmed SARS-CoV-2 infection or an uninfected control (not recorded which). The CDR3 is CASSDRVEETQYF. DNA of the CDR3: TGTGCCAGCAGCGACAGGGTAGAAGAGACCCAGTACTTC.